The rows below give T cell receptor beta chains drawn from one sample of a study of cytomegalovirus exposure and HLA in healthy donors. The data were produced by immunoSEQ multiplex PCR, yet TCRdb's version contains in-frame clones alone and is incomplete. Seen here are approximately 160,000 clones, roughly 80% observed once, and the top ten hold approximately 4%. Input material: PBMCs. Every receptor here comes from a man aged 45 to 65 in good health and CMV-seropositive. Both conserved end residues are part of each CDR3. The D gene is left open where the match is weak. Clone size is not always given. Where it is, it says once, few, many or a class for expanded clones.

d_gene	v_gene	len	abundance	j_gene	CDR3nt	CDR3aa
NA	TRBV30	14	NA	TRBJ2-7	TGTGCCTGGAGTTCTTCGGCGGGGCACTACGAGCAGTACTTC	CAWSSSAGHYEQYF
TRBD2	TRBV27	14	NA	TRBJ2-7	TGTGCCAGCAGTTTGAGAGCGGGAGGCTACGAGCAGTACTTC	CASSLRAGGYEQYF
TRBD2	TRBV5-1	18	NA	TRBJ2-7	TGCGCCAGCAGCTTGGCTTCGGCTAGCGGGAGGACATTTTACGAGCAGTACTTC	CASSLASASGRTFYEQYF
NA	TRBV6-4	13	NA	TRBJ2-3	TGTGCCAGCAGTCTGGGGGCGGCAGATACGCAGTATTTT	CASSLGAADTQYF
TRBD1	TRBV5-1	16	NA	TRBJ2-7	TGCGCCAGCAGCGGACGGACAGGATCTATCTCCTACGAGCAGTACTTC	CASSGRTGSISYEQYF
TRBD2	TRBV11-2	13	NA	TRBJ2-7	TGTGCCAGCAACTCAGCGGGGGGGGTGGAGCAGTACTTC	CASNSAGGVEQYF
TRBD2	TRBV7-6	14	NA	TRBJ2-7	TGTGCCAGCAGCCGCCTACTAGCGGGGTACGAGCAGTACTTC	CASSRLLAGYEQYF
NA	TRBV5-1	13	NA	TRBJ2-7	TGCGCCAGCAGCCTCCGGACGGGGTACGAGCAGTACTTC	CASSLRTGYEQYF
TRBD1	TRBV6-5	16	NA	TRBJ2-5	TGTGCCAGCAGTTACTCTGGGACAGGGAGGCAAGAGACCCAGTACTTC	CASSYSGTGRQETQYF
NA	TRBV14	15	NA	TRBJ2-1	TGTGCCAGCAGTCAAGGACAGAGCTCCTACAATGAGCAGTTCTTC	CASSQGQSSYNEQFF
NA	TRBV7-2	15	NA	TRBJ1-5	TGTGCCAGCAGTCCCGGGTCTGTTAGCAATCAGCCCCAGCATTTT	CASSPGSVSNQPQHF
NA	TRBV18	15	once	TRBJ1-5	TGTGCCAGCTCACCATCACAGGGAAATAATCAGCCCCAGCATTTT	CASSPSQGNNQPQHF
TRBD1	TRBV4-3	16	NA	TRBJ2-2	TGCGCCAGCAGCCAAGGGACAGGCCCCAACACCGGGGAGCTGTTTTTT	CASSQGTGPNTGELFF
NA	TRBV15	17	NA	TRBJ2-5	TGTGCCACCAGTAGAATAATAACTTCAGGAAACCAAGAGACCCAGTACTTC	CATSRIITSGNQETQYF
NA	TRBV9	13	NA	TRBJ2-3	TGTGCCAGCAGCGTAGGAGGGACAGATACGCAGTATTTT	CASSVGGTDTQYF
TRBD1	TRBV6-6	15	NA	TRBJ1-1	TGTGCCAGCCGGACAGGGGGCGAAGTGAACACTGAAGCTTTCTTT	CASRTGGEVNTEAFF
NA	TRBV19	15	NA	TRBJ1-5	TGTGCCAGTAAGAGGACAAGGGAGGGCAATCAGCCCCAGCATTTT	CASKRTREGNQPQHF
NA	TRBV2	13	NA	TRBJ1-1	TGTGCCAGCAGTGGCAGGGTAAACACTGAAGCTTTCTTT	CASSGRVNTEAFF
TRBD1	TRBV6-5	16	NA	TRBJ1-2	TGTGCCAGCAGTTACTCCCGACAGGGCCTTAACTATGGCTACACCTTC	CASSYSRQGLNYGYTF
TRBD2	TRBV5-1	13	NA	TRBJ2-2	TGCGCCACCCAGCGGGAGAACACCGGGGAGCTGTTTTTT	CATQRENTGELFF
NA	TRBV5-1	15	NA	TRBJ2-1	TGCGCCAGCAGCGCGACAGTAACCCCTAACAATGAGCAGTTCTTC	CASSATVTPNNEQFF
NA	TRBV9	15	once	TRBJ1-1	TGTGCCAGCAGCGTGGGAGGGACCCTCGTGGCTGAAGCTTTCTTT	CASSVGGTLVAEAFF
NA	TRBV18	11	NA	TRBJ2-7	TGTGCCAGCTCACTTAATTACGAGCAGTACTTC	CASSLNYEQYF
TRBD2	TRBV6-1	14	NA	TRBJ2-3	TGTGCCGGGGGACTAGCGGCTAGCACAGATACGCAGTATTTT	CAGGLAASTDTQYF
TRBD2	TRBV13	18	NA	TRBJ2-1	TGTGCCAGCAGGCCATCTCCGGGACTAGCTCCTTCCTACAATGAGCAGTTCTTC	CASRPSPGLAPSYNEQFF
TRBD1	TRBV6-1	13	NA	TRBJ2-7	TGTGCCAGCAGCCGGACAGGCCCCTACGAGCAGTACTTC	CASSRTGPYEQYF
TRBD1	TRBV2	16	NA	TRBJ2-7	TGTGCCAGCAGTGACCCGGGACAGGCGAGCGCCTACGAGCAGTACTTC	CASSDPGQASAYEQYF
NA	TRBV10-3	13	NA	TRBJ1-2	TGTGCCATCAGTGACGGGGGTGCCTATGGCTACACCTTC	CAISDGGAYGYTF
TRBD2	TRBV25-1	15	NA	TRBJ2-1	TGTGCCAGCAGAATAGCGGGGGGGCCTGGGAATGAGCAGTTCTTC	CASRIAGGPGNEQFF
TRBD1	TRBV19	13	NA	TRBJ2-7	TGTGCCAGCGGACAGGGGGGGACCTACGAGCAGTACTTC	CASGQGGTYEQYF
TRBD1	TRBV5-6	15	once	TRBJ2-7	TGTGCCAGCAGCCTACTCGGACAGGGGACTTACGAGCAGTACTTC	CASSLLGQGTYEQYF
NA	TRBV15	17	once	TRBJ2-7	TGTGCCACCAGCAGAGACGCATTGCAGGGTTGGGGCTACGAGCAGTACTTC	CATSRDALQGWGYEQYF
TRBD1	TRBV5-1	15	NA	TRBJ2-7	TGCGCCAGCAGGAACGGGACAGGCGGTTCCTACGAGCAGTACTTC	CASRNGTGGSYEQYF
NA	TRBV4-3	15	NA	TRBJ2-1	TGCGCCAGCAGCCGCTCTCGGGACTCCTACAATGAGCAGTTCTTC	CASSRSRDSYNEQFF
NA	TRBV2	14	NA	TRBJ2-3	TGTGCCACCAGACCGGGACAAGGCACAGATACGCAGTATTTT	CATRPGQGTDTQYF
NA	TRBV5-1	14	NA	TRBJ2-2	TGCGCCAGCAGCCCAGGGTGGAGCACCGGGGAGCTGTTTTTT	CASSPGWSTGELFF
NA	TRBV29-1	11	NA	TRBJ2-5	TGCAGCGTTGATATGCGGGAGACCCAGTACTTC	CSVDMRETQYF
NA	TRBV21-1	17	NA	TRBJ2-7	TGTGCCAGCAGCACCACGACCCTAGCGGGGGTCCCCTACGAGCAGTACTTC	CASSTTTLAGVPYEQYF
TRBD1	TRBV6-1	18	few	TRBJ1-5	TGTGCCAGCAGTGAAAGGTGGGGACAGGGGACTTACAATCAGCCCCAGCATTTT	CASSERWGQGTYNQPQHF
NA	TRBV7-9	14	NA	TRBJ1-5	TGTGCCAGCAGCCCAAGTGTCGGTAATCAGCCCCAGCATTTT	CASSPSVGNQPQHF
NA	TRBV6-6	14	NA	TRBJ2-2	TGTGCCAGCAGTTACTCGAGGGTGCCCGGGGAGCTGTTTTTT	CASSYSRVPGELFF
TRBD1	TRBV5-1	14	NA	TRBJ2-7	TGCGCCAGCAGCTTGGTGGCAGGGGGTTACGAGCAGTACTTC	CASSLVAGGYEQYF
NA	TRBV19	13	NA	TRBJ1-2	TGTGCCAGTAGTCCCTCCTCGGGTTATGGCTACACCTTC	CASSPSSGYGYTF
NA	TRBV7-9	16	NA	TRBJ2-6	TGTGCCAGCAGCTTACCCAGACACTCTGGGGCCAACGTCCTGACTTTC	CASSLPRHSGANVLTF
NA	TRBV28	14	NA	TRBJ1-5	TGTGCCAGCAGTAACACAGGGAATAGTCAGCCCCAGCATTTT	CASSNTGNSQPQHF
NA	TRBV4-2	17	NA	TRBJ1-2	TGTGCCAGCAGCCAAGATTTGGGCACGGCTGTAGGCTATGGCTACACCTTC	CASSQDLGTAVGYGYTF
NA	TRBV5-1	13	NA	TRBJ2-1	TGCGCCAGCAGCTTGGTGGCAGGTCTTGAGCAGTTCTTC	CASSLVAGLEQFF
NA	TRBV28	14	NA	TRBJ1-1	TGTGCCAGCAGTTTAGCAGTTATGAACACTGAAGCTTTCTTT	CASSLAVMNTEAFF
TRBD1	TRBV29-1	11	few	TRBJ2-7	TGCAGCGTTGAAAGGGCAGGGGGGCAGTACTTC	CSVERAGGQYF
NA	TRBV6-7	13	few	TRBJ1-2	TGTGCCAGCAGGATACCAGTGTTCTATGGCTACACCTTC	CASRIPVFYGYTF
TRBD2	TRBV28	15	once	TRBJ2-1	TGTGCCAGCAGTTTAGGACTAGCGGGACGGGGTGAGCAGTTCTTC	CASSLGLAGRGEQFF
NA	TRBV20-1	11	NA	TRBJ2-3	TGCAGTGCTAGCTCCGGAGATACGCAGTATTTT	CSASSGDTQYF